These 28 T cell receptor beta chains came from one sample sequenced in a study of cytomegalovirus exposure and HLA in healthy donors. With 60 Vbeta and 13 Jbeta primers, the PCR was carried out. Assay: immunoSEQ multiplex PCR; the TCRdb copy retains only in-frame clones and omits some. The sample lists 150,000 to 190,000 clones; 80% to 90% were seen once. The sequencing sample was made of PBMCs. The receptors here all came from a woman between 18 and 30 years old in good health and CMV-seronegative.

J is TRBJ1-2 and V is TRBV13; D is uncertain. The germline V gene encodes CDR1 PRHDT and CDR2 FYEKMQ (reference sequence). V was shortened by 5 bases and J by 0 bases, with 22 bases between the two germline ends. The CDR3 sequence is 18 residues long. CDR3 bases: TGTGCCAGCAGCCACCTCTTCCCAGGCCCAAGTGCTAACTATGGCTACACCTTC. Translating gives CASSHLFPGPSANYGYTF.

This chain connects TRBV19 to TRBJ2-3; 8 bases fit TRBD1. V gave up 3 bases and J gave up 2 bases; unmatched junction bases: 4. The V gene's germline CDR1 is LNHDA and CDR2 SQIVND (reference sequence). The length of the CDR3 is 15 residues. The CDR3 nucleotides are TGTGCCAGTAGTATGGGACAGGAAGACACAGATACGCAGTATTTT. The encoded protein is CASSMGQEDTDTQYF.

The rearrangement uses TRBV28 and TRBJ1-2, with D possibly being TRBD1 (5 bases). V shed 5 bases and J shed 5 bases, with 12 bases lying between them. Germline values: CDR1 MDHEN, CDR2 SYDVKM. The CDR3 sequence is 13 residues long. The DNA of the CDR3 is TGTGCCAGCAGTACGCGACAGCCTTATGGCTACACCTTC. Protein sequence: CASSTRQPYGYTF.

The V and J genes are TRBV2 and TRBJ2-7, with 8 bases that match TRBD1. Trimming cost V 11 bases and J 1 base; bases outside gene matches: 7. The CDR3 is made up of 13 amino acids. The germline gives CDR1 SNHLY, CDR2 FYNNEI. CDR3 amino acids: CAGVGQGSYEQYF. CDR3 DNA sequence: TGTGCCGGGGTAGGACAGGGTTCCTACGAGCAGTACTTC.

In its sample, this clone was seen a few times. The chain couples TRBV6-5 to TRBJ2-7, with a possible D match to TRBD1 (6 bases). The CDR3 has 12 residues. Germline V gene data show CDR1 as MNHEY and CDR2 as SVGAGI. V lost 6 bases to trimming and J lost 4 bases, with 10 bases between them. CDR3 in DNA: TGTGCCAGCAGCCGGCAGGGGTACGAGCAGTACTTC. Encoded protein: CASSRQGYEQYF.

The chain uses TRBV4-1 and TRBJ2-1, with D uncertain. Germline loops: CDR1 MGHRA, CDR2 YSYEKL. The length of the CDR3 is 15 residues. The germline V and J ends were trimmed by 0 bases and 7 bases, with 13 bases remaining between them. CDR3 sequence reads: CASSQDLYEQNEQFF. The CDR3 bases are TGCGCCAGCAGCCAAGATTTATACGAGCAAAATGAGCAGTTCTTC.

As DNA, the CDR3 is TGTGCCAGCAGCTTAAGTGGGACTAGCGGGAGTTTAGAGCAGTACTTC. Its translation is CASSLSGTSGSLEQYF. The chain carries TRBV7-3 and TRBJ2-7; TRBD2 matches at 14 bases. The J segment lost 7 bases and the V segment lost 1 base, leaving 6 bases of the junction unmatched. This CDR3 contains 16 residues. The germline V gene encodes CDR1 SGHTA and CDR2 FQGTGA.

This clone was counted only a few times. The chain is built from TRBV4-2 and TRBJ2-1; D is perhaps TRBD2 (5 bases). CDR1 is LGHNA, CDR2 YNFKEQ, per germline. CDR3 length: 16 residues. Deletions cut 1 base from V and 0 bases from J, with 10 bases between. CDR3 region: CASSQGRKSSYNEQFF. The CDR3 bases are TGTGCCAGCAGCCAAGGGAGGAAGAGCTCCTACAATGAGCAGTTCTTC.

This chain joins TRBV28 and TRBJ2-7; D unclear. Trimming took 2 bases from V and 0 from J, leaving 5 bases between them. The CDR3 sequence is 13 residues long. Germline V CDR1 and CDR2: MDHEN, SYDVKM. This CDR3 reads CASSLRSSYEQYF. In DNA, the CDR3 is TGTGCCAGCAGTTTAAGGAGCTCCTACGAGCAGTACTTC.

The V and J genes are TRBV27 and TRBJ1-1; possible D gene TRBD1, 5 bases. The germline gives CDR1 MNHEY, CDR2 SMNVEV (reference sequence). V was shortened by 5 bases and J by 1 base, with 17 bases between the two germline ends. The CDR3 extends over 16 amino acids. DNA for the CDR3: TGTGCCAGCAGTCCTCGACAGCACACATCGAACACTGAAGCTTTCTTT. Amino acids: CASSPRQHTSNTEAFF.

This chain connects TRBV19 to TRBJ2-3, with TRBD1 as a possible D gene (6 bases). Germline-derived CDR1 and CDR2 are LNHDA and SQIVND (reference sequence). The CDR3 totals 14 residues. V lost 6 bases, J lost 9 bases, and 19 bases lay in between. The CDR3 loop is CASSVTGPAGTQYF. CDR3 sequence (DNA): TGTGCCAGTAGCGTAACAGGGCCCGCTGGGACGCAGTATTTT.

The chain uses TRBV7-8 and TRBJ2-7; the match to TRBD1 covers 9 bases. Germline V lookup: CDR1 SGHVS, CDR2 FQNEAQ. The V segment lost 5 bases and the J segment 2 bases; nucleotides outside the gene matches: 10. The CDR3 is made up of 16 amino acids. The CDR3 loop is CASSQRRDRVTYEQYF. CDR3 DNA: TGTGCCAGCAGCCAACGCCGGGACAGGGTTACCTACGAGCAGTACTTC.

The chain employs TRBV5-8 and TRBJ2-1, with 11 bases lining up with TRBD2. CDR1 is SGHTS, CDR2 YDEGEE, per germline. This CDR3 is built from 17 residues. V gave up 3 bases and J gave up 4 bases; unmatched junction bases: 9. CDR3 region: CASSSTEGTSGYNEQFF. CDR3 nucleotide sequence: TGTGCCAGCAGCTCCACTGAGGGGACTAGCGGTTACAATGAGCAGTTCTTC.

The chain carries TRBV6-1 and TRBJ2-2, with TRBD1 matching 9 bases. Losses at the gene ends were 7 bases for V and 4 bases for J; bases not matched to a gene: 4. CDR3 length equals 14 residues. Looked up from germline, CDR1 is MNHNS and CDR2 is SASEGT. The CDR3 nucleotides are TGTGCCAGCAAAACAGGGGGCGGCACCGGGGAGCTGTTTTTT. This codes for CASKTGGGTGELFF.

The rearrangement links TRBV6-5 to TRBJ2-1, with TRBD2 matching 7 bases. This CDR3 region has 14 residues. Germline trimming cut 4 bases from V and 8 bases from J; bases unmatched to any gene: 8. Germline loops: CDR1 MNHEY, CDR2 SVGAGI. CDR3 coding DNA: TGTGCCAGCAGTTCCGGGACTACCCCACATGAGCAGTTCTTC. The encoded protein is CASSSGTTPHEQFF.

CDR3 in DNA: TGCGCCAGCAGTGAGTCGAAGAGCCTGGGAGACGAGCAGTACTTC. It specifies CASSESKSLGDEQYF. The rearrangement uses TRBV10-1 and TRBJ2-7, with a tentative D call TRBD2 (5 bases). CDR1 and CDR2 (germline): WNHNN, SYGVQD (reference sequence). Trimming took off 0 bases at V and 5 bases at J, with 14 bases between the two ends. This CDR3 has 15 residues.

The V gene is TRBV2, the J gene TRBJ1-4, with D perhaps TRBD1 (6 bases). Germline V CDR1 and CDR2: SNHLY, FYNNEI. The CDR3 contains 14 residues. V lost 6 bases and J lost 3, with 11 bases in between. The CDR3 region is CASRSTGPNEKLFF. CDR3 sequence (DNA): TGTGCCAGCAGATCAACAGGGCCTAATGAAAAACTGTTTTTT.

The gene calls are TRBV29-1 and TRBJ2-5; tentatively, D is TRBD2 (6 bases). V dropped 1 base and J dropped 1 base, with 16 bases sitting between them. This CDR3 contains 16 residues. CDR1 is SQVTM, CDR2 ANQGSEA, per germline. The CDR3 region is CSVEGSRGATQETQYF. The CDR3 region has the DNA TGCAGCGTTGAAGGGTCGCGGGGTGCTACCCAAGAGACCCAGTACTTC.

The chain carries TRBV2 and TRBJ1-5; D is undetermined. This CDR3 contains 16 residues. CDR1 SNHLY and CDR2 FYNNEI come from the germline V gene. The V end was cut by 3 bases, the J end by 0 bases, with 12 bases between. The CDR3 sequence: CASSERALNSNQPQHF. CDR3 in DNA: TGTGCCAGCAGTGAGCGGGCACTTAATAGCAATCAGCCCCAGCATTTT.

This clone has just a few counts. One junction end does not reproduce the germline sequence, and a read error may be involved. The V call is TRBV29-1, the J call TRBJ1-4; D not resolved. Germline lookup yields CDR1 SQVTM and CDR2 ANQGSEA. The CDR3 covers 9 residues. For the CDR3, the DNA is TGCAGCGTTAAGGAGGCTCCGATATTT. It is translated as CSVKEAPIF.

The genes are TRBV2 and TRBJ2-2; 11 bases map to TRBD1. The CDR3 spans 14 residues. The ends lost 8 bases at V and 6 bases at J; junction bases unmatched: 5. Germline V CDR1 and CDR2: SNHLY, FYNNEI. The CDR3 loop is CASGGQGASGELFF. The CDR3 DNA is TGTGCCAGCGGCGGACAGGGGGCGTCCGGGGAGCTGTTTTTT.

In regard to this clone: Other nucleotide sequences from this sample produce the same CDR3. This chain joins TRBV6-4 and TRBJ2-7; TRBD1 matches 7 bases. CDR3 length: 16 residues. V shed 0 bases and J 2 bases; nucleotides not matched to a gene: 7. Germline CDR1 reads MRHNA; CDR2 reads SNTAGT. The DNA of the CDR3 is TGTGCCAGCAGTGACTCAGGGGCAGGGGGAACCTACGAGCAGTACTTC. Its translation is CASSDSGAGGTYEQYF.

The chain carries TRBV7-8 and TRBJ1-2; D might be TRBD1 (5 bases). V was pared by 1 base and J by 3 bases, with 12 bases between. CDR1 is SGHVS, CDR2 FQNEAQ, per germline. CDR3 length equals 15 residues. The CDR3 loop is CASSLEGLVDYGYTF. The CDR3 DNA follows: TGTGCCAGCAGCTTAGAGGGGCTGGTGGACTATGGCTACACCTTC.

The V call is TRBV5-1, the J call TRBJ2-1, with D unresolved. Germline V gene data show CDR1 as SGHRS and CDR2 as YFSETQ. There are 12 residues in the CDR3. V was clipped by 4 bases and J by 10 bases, with 12 bases between them. CDR3 in DNA: TGCGCCAGCAGCCATGAGGTCCGGGAGCAGTTCTTC. This codes for CASSHEVREQFF.

The CDR3 sequence: CASSLTGRLAKNIQYF. The CDR3 coding sequence is TGTGCCAGCAGCTTGACAGGGAGACTAGCCAAAAACATTCAGTACTTC. The rearrangement uses TRBV5-8 and TRBJ2-4; D is possibly TRBD1 (6 bases). V was shortened by 1 base and J by 0 bases, with 11 bases between the two germline ends. Germline assignment: CDR1 SGHTS and CDR2 YDEGEE. The CDR3 loop spans 16 amino acids.

The V and J genes are TRBV5-4 and TRBJ2-1; D is unresolved. CDR3 size: 17 residues. CDR1 and CDR2 from the germline V gene are SGHNT and YYREEE (reference sequence). The V end lost 4 bases, the J end lost 0 bases, and 17 bases lay between the germline ends. The CDR3 sequence: CASSALWAKSSYNEQFF. The DNA of the CDR3 is TGTGCCAGCAGCGCCCTATGGGCGAAAAGCTCCTACAATGAGCAGTTCTTC.

In the case of this clone: Compared with germline, one end of the junction differs, possibly owing to a read error. The sample holds other DNA sequences that translate to the same CDR3. The chain combines TRBV7-2 with TRBJ2-7; 10 bases map to TRBD2. Germline loops: CDR1 SGHTA, CDR2 FQGNSA. This CDR3 region has 15 residues. CDR3 nucleotide sequence: TGCGCCAGCAGCTTAAGGACTAGCGGATCCTACGAGCAGTACTTC. This encodes CASSLRTSGSYEQYF.

The rearrangement uses TRBV5-4 and TRBJ2-2; D might be TRBD1 (5 bases). CDR3 length equals 15 residues. The V end lost 0 bases, the J end lost 0 bases, and 6 bases lay between the germline ends. Germline values: CDR1 SGHNT, CDR2 YYREEE (reference sequence). DNA for the CDR3: TGTGCCAGCAGCTTGGGACAGCCGAACACCGGGGAGCTGTTTTTT. It specifies CASSLGQPNTGELFF.